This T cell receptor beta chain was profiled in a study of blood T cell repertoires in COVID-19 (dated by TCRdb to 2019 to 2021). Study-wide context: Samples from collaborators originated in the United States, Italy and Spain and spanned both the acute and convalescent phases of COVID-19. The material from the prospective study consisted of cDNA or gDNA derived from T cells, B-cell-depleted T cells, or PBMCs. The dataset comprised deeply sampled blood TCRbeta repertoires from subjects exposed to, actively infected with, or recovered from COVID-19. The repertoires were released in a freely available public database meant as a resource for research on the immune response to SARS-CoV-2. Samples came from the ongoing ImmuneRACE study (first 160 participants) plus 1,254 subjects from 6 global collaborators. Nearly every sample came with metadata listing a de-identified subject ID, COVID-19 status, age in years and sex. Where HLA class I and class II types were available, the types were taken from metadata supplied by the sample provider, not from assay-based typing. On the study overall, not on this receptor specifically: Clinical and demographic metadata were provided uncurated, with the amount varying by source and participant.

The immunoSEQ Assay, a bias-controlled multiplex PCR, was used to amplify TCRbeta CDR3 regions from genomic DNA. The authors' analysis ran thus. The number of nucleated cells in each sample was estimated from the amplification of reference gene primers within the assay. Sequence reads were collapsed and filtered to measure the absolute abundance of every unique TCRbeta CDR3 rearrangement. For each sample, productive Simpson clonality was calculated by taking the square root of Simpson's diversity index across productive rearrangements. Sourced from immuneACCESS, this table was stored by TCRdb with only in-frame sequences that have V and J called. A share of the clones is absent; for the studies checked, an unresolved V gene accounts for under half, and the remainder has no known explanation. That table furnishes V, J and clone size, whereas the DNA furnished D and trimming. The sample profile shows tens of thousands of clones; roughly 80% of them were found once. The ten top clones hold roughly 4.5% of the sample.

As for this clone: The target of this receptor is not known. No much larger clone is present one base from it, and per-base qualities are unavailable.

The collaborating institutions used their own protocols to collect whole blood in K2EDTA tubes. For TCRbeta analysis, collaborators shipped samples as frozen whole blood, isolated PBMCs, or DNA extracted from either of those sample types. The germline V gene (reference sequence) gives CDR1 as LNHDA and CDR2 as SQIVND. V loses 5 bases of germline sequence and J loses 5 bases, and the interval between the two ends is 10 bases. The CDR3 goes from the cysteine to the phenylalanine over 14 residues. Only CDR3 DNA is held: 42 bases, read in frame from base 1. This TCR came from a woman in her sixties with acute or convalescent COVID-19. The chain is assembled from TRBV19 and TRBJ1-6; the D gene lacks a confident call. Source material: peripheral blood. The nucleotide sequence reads TGTGCCAGTAGTCAGGCAGGAAATAATTCACCCCTCCACTTT. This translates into CASSQAGNNSPLHF.